The T cell receptor (beta chain) described here comes from a study of blood T cell repertoires in COVID-19. Study details: PBMCs, B-cell-depleted T cells, or T cells were the source of the cDNA or gDNA that made up the material.

Trimming cost V 1 base and J 0 bases, with 18 bases left between them. CDR1 and CDR2 from the germline V gene are SGDLS and YYNGEE. This CDR3 has 18 residues. Assignments of participants to cohorts depended upon their own reported clinical history. All recovered Cohort 3 donors got two negative PCRs, got clearance, or saw symptom resolution. Original analysis: Estimation of nucleated cell counts relied on the amplification of reference gene primers. Method: immunoSEQ multiplex PCR; TCRdb's copy keeps in-frame clones and lacks some. For V, J and clone size, that table is used; D and trimming come from the DNA. In the table there are 180,000 or so clones, over 70% of which are singletons.

The specimen was PBMCs or T cells enriched from blood (not recorded which). This clonotype originated in a man aged 45-60 years who had recovered from COVID-19. V usage is TRBV9 and J usage is TRBJ2-3; perhaps TRBD2 as D (6 bases). The DNA for the CDR3 is TGTGCCAGCAGCGTATATTTCGGGGGAAGCGGGAGCACAGATACGCAGTATTTT. Its translation: CASSVYFGGSGSTDTQYF.